These 3 T cell receptor beta chains originate from one sample sequenced in a study of T-cell reconstitution after alpha-beta-depleted transplantation in children. The library targeted TCRbeta and was prepared with unique molecular identifiers. TCRdb itself ran the PCR reads through MiXCR, one entry per CDR3 protein. The sample holds about 500,000 distinct CDR3 sequences; around a third are singletons and the top ten take about 2.3%. Source: PBMCs from the stem cell graft donor, taken from the stem cell graft. The origin of the receptors is a human donor who donated a stem cell graft to a child with aplastic anemia.

This chain uses TRBV4-3 with TRBJ1-5; 7 nucleotides align to TRBD1. This CDR3 has 16 amino acids. The germline V gene has CDR1 LGHNA and CDR2 YSLEER. The V gene end was trimmed by 0 bases and the J gene end by 0 bases; junction bases not matched to a gene: 2. CDR3 in amino acids: CASSQDPGGSNQPQHF. The CDR3 DNA reads as TGCGCCAGCAGCCAAGACCCAGGGGGTAGCAATCAGCCCCAGCATTTT.

The table lists this clonotype with a few counts. V gene TRBV20-1 combines with J gene TRBJ2-2, with D maybe TRBD2 (5 bases). Germline V gene lookup returns CDR1 DFQATT and CDR2 SNEGSKA (reference sequence). The CDR3 contains 12 residues. The ends were cut back, 4 bases at V and 6 bases at J, with 9 bases in the middle. CDR3 region: CSANAGAGELFF. CDR3 DNA: TGCAGTGCTAATGCCGGGGCCGGGGAGCTGTTTTTT.

In its sample, this clonotype was seen a few times. The CDR3 here is CSASTGGRETQYF. DNA for the CDR3: TGCAGTGCTAGTACAGGCGGCCGTGAGACCCAGTACTTC. This chain joins TRBV20-1 and TRBJ2-5; D perhaps matches TRBD1 (5 bases). Looked up from germline, CDR1 is DFQATT and CDR2 is SNEGSKA (reference sequence). The CDR3 has 13 residues. The V end was cut by 3 bases, the J end by 5 bases, with 13 bases between.